These 11 T cell receptor beta chains originate from one sample sequenced in a study of blood T cells in healthy people across ages. Alongside a J-beta primer mix, a sample-barcoded 5' primer served in a second PCR lasting about 7 to 11 cycles. TCRdb ran MiXCR on the 5' RACE reads and lists one entry per CDR3 protein. The sample lists around 820,000 distinct CDR3 sequences; more than 20% were seen once. These data were also reused for a study on T cells of mothers and their children.

The material sequenced was blood. The receptors originated from a boy aged 5-17 years in good health.

This clonotype appeared a few times. The chain couples TRBV29-1 to TRBJ1-2; tentatively, D is TRBD1 (5 bases). Germline V gene lookup returns CDR1 SQVTM and CDR2 ANQGSEA. The CDR3 is 17 residues long. Between the trimmed V and J ends, which lost 0 bases and 4 bases, there was a span of 21 bases. Here the CDR3 DNA reads TGCAGCGTTGAAGAGCGGGACCGGTCTTTGGGGGGCTATGGCTACACCTTC. Its translation is CSVEERDRSLGGYGYTF.

Only a few counts were recorded for this clonotype. An end of the junction differs from the germline gene, which may be a read error. The chain combines TRBV27 with TRBJ2-7, with TRBD2 identical over 8 bases. The CDR3 loop spans 16 amino acids. Looked up from germline, CDR1 is MNHEY and CDR2 is SMNVEV (reference sequence). The CDR3 nucleotides read TGTGCCGGCAGTTTCGGGGGGGGCGGGATCTCCTACGAGCAGTACTTC. This translates into CAGSFGGGGISYEQYF.

The chain links TRBV28 to TRBJ2-5, with TRBD2 matching 10 bases. Judging by the DNA end, TRBJ2-7 fits better; the J call may be wrong. The CDR3 contains 16 residues. The germline V gene encodes CDR1 MDHEN and CDR2 SYDVKM. The CDR3 nucleotides are TGTGCCAGCAGTTTCTCTAGCGGGGGCCTAGTAGACGAGCAGTACTTC. It is translated as CASSFSSGGLVDEQYF.

This clonotype was observed a few times. The rearrangement links TRBV28 to TRBJ2-5; D might be TRBD1 (5 bases). The V gene's germline CDR1 is MDHEN and CDR2 SYDVKM. The CDR3 totals 14 residues. V was clipped by 7 bases and J by 5 bases, with 17 bases between them. This chain's CDR3 is CASIGIRVGETQYF. The CDR3 bases are TGTGCCAGCATTGGGATCAGGGTAGGGGAGACCCAGTACTTC. The full variable domain, completed using reference TRBV28 and TRBJ2-5, is DVKVTQSSRYLVKRTGEKVFLECVQDMDHENMFWYRQDPGLGLRLIYFSYDVKMKEKGDIPEGYSVSREKKERFSLILESASTNQTSMYLCASIGIRVGETQYFGPGTRLLVL.

This rearrangement joins TRBV6-1 to TRBJ2-7; possibly TRBD1 or TRBD2 for D (5 bases each). V was pared by 3 bases and J by 7 bases, with 19 bases between. The CDR3 totals 15 residues. The germline CDR1 and CDR2 sequences are MNHNS and SASEGT. The CDR3: CASSDNSRGSWEQYF. DNA for the CDR3: TGTGCCAGCAGTGATAACTCGAGGGGCTCGTGGGAGCAGTACTTC.

The gene calls are TRBV7-2 and TRBJ2-7; 12 bases fit TRBD2. After removal of 1 base from V and 4 bases from J, the junction contained 8 bases not matched to a gene. Germline V lookup: CDR1 SGHTA, CDR2 FQGNSA. The length of the CDR3 is 17 residues. The CDR3 reads CASSLEGLAGVRYEQYF. The CDR3 nucleotides are TGTGCCAGCAGCTTAGAGGGACTAGCGGGTGTACGTTACGAGCAGTACTTC.

This clonotype was seen more than once but under ten times. The rearrangement joins TRBV15 to TRBJ2-5, with 14 bases aligning to TRBD2. J lost 3 bases, V lost 3 bases, and 9 bases had no gene match. The CDR3 length is 18 residues. Per germline, CDR1 LNHNV and CDR2 YYDKDF (reference sequence). CDR3 sequence reads: CATSRSRLAGGPEETQYF. CDR3 sequence (DNA): TGTGCCACCAGCAGGAGTAGACTAGCGGGAGGGCCGGAAGAGACCCAGTACTTC.

The chain couples TRBV9 to TRBJ2-7; D unresolved. Germline assignment: CDR1 SGDLS and CDR2 YYNGEE. The CDR3 has 14 residues. With 4 bases removed from V and 0 bases from J, the gap between germline ends came to 11 bases. CDR3 DNA: TGTGCCAGCAGCTCAAGTCCGCTCTCCTACGAGCAGTACTTC. Protein product: CASSSSPLSYEQYF. Full variable domain (rest looked up from reference TRBV9 and TRBJ2-7): DSGVTQTPKHLITATGQRVTLRCSPRSGDLSVYWYQQSLDQGLQFLIQYYNGEERAKGNILERFSAQQFPDLHSELNLSSLELGDSALYFCASSSSPLSYEQYFGPGTRLTVT.

This clonotype was observed a handful of times. V is TRBV6-2 or TRBV6-3 and J is TRBJ2-1, with D uncertain. This CDR3 spans 16 amino acids. V was trimmed by 6 bases and J by 2 bases, leaving 17 bases between them. Germline values: CDR1 MNHEY, CDR2 SVGEGT. The CDR3 coding sequence is TGTGCCAGCAGGGAACTGAGTACCCCACCCTACAATGAGCAGTTCTTC. Translated: CASRELSTPPYNEQFF.

The rearrangement uses TRBV28 and TRBJ1-2, with D possibly matching TRBD1 (5 bases). The V end lost 3 bases, the J end lost 2 bases, and 13 bases lay between the germline ends. In germline, CDR1 is MDHEN, CDR2 SYDVKM. The CDR3 is 15 residues long. The CDR3 nucleotides read TGTGCCAGCAGTTTGGGGGGACTCCTCAACTATGGCTACACCTTC. Protein product: CASSLGGLLNYGYTF.

The chain recombines TRBV20-1 with TRBJ2-4, with 9 bases fitting TRBD2. Germline lookup yields CDR1 DFQATT and CDR2 SNEGSKA (reference sequence). The CDR3 length is 19 residues. V trimming: 1 base; J trimming: 1 base; junction bases outside the gene matches: 14. The DNA for the CDR3 is TGCAGTGCTAGAGGAGACTTCGCCTTTAGCGGGAGCGCCAAAAACATTCAGTACTTC. As protein: CSARGDFAFSGSAKNIQYF.